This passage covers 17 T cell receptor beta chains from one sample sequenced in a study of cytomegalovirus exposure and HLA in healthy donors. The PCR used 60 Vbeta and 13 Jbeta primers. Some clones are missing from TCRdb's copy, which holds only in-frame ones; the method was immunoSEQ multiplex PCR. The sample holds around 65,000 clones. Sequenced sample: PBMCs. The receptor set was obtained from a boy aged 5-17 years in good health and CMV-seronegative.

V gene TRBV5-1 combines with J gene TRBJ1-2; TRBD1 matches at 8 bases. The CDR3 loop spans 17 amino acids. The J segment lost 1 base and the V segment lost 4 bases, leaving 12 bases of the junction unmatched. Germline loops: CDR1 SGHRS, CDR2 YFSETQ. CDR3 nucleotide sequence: TGCGCCAGCAGCCCCGTCGGGACAGGTTTCGTTAACTATGGCTACACCTTC. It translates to CASSPVGTGFVNYGYTF.

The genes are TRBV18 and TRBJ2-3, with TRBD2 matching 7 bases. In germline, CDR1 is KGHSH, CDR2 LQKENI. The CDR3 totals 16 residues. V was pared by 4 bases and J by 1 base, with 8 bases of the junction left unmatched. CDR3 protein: CASSRSSGGGTDTQYF. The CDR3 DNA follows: TGTGCCAGCTCACGGTCTAGCGGAGGGGGCACAGATACGCAGTATTTT. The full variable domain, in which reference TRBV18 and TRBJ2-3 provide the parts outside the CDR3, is NAGVMQNPRHLVRRRGQEARLRCSPMKGHSHVYWYRQLPEEGLKFMVYLQKENIIDESGMPKERFSAEFPKEGPSILRIQQVVRGDSAAYFCASSRSSGGGTDTQYFGPGTRLTVL.

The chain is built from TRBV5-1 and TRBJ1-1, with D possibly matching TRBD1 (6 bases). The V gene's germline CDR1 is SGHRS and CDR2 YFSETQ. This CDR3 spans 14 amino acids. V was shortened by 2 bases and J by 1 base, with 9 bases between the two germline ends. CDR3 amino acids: CASSFGQTNTEAFF. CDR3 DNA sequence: TGCGCCAGCAGCTTTGGACAGACGAACACTGAAGCTTTCTTT.

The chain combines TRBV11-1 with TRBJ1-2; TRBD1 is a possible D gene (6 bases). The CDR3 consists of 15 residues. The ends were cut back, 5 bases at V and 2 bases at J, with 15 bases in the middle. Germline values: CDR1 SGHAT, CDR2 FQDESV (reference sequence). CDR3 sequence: CASSSGQLINYGYTF. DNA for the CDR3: TGTGCCAGCAGCAGCGGACAGCTTATCAACTATGGCTACACCTTC. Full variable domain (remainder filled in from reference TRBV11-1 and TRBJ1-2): EAEVAQSPRYKITEKSQAVAFWCDPISGHATLYWYRQILGQGPELLVQFQDESVVDDSQLPKDRFSAERLKGVDSTLKIQPAELGDSAMYLCASSSGQLINYGYTFGSGTRLTVV.

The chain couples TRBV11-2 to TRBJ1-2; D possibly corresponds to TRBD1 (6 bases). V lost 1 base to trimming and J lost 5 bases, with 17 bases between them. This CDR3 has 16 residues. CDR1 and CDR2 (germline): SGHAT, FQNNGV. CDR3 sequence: CASSLVQGRQGYGYTF. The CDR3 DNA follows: TGTGCCAGCAGCTTAGTCCAAGGTCGGCAGGGGTATGGCTACACCTTC.

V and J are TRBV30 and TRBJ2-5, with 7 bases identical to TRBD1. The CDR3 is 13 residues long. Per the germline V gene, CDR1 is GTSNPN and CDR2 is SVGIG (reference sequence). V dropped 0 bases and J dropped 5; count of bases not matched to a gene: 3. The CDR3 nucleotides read TGTGCCTGGAGTGTTAAACAGGGGGAGACCCAGTACTTC. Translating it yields CAWSVKQGETQYF.

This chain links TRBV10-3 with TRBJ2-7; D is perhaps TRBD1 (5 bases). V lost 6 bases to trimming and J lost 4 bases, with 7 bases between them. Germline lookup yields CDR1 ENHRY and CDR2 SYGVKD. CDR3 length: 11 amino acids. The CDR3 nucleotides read TGTGCCATCAGCGCAGGGTACGAGCAGTACTTC. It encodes CAISAGYEQYF.

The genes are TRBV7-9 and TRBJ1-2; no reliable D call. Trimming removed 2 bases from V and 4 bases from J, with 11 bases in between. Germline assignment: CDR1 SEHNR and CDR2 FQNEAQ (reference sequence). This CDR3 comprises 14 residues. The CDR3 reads CASSLSGGSYGYTF. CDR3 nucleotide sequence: TGTGCCAGCAGCTTATCCGGAGGGAGCTATGGCTACACCTTC. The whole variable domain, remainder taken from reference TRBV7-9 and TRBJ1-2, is DTGVSQNPRHKITKRGQNVTFRCDPISEHNRLYWYRQTLGQGPEFLTYFQNEAQLEKSRLLSDRFSAERPKGSFSTLEIQRTEQGDSAMYLCASSLSGGSYGYTFGSGTRLTVV.

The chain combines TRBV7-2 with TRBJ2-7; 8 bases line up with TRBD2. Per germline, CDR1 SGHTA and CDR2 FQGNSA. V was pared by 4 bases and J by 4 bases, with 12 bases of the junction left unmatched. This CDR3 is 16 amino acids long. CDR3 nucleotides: TGTGCCAGCAGCTCCCCCGGGCGGGGGGCCCCTTACGAGCAGTACTTC. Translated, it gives CASSSPGRGAPYEQYF.

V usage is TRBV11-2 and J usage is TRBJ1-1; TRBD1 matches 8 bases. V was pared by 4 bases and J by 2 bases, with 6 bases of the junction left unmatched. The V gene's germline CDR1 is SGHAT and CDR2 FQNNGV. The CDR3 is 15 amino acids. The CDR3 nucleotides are TGTGCCAGCAGCTCCACAGGGGGAGGTAACACTGAAGCTTTCTTT. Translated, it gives CASSSTGGGNTEAFF.

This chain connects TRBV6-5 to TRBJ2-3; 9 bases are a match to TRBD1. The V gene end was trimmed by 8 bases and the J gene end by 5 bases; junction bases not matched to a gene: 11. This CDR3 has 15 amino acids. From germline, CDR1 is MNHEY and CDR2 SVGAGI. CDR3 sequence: CASENRGPLRDTQYF. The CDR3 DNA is TGTGCCAGCGAAAACAGGGGGCCGTTACGAGATACGCAGTATTTT.

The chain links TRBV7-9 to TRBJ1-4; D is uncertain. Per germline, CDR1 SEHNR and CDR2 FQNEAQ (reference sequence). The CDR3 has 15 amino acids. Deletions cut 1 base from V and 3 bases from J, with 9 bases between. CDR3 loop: CASSLGEQPNEKLFF. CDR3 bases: TGTGCCAGCAGCTTAGGAGAACAGCCTAATGAAAAACTGTTTTTT.

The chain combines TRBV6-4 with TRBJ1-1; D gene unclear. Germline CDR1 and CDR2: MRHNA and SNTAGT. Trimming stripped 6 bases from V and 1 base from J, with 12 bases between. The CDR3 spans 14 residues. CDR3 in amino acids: CASRVSGGNTEAFF. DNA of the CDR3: TGTGCCAGCAGGGTATCTGGAGGGAACACTGAAGCTTTCTTT.

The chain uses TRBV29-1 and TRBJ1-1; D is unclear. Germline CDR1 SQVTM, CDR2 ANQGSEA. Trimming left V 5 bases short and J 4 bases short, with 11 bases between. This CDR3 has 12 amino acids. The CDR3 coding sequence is TGCAGCGTTAAGATAGAGGGCACTGAAGCTTTCTTT. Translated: CSVKIEGTEAFF.

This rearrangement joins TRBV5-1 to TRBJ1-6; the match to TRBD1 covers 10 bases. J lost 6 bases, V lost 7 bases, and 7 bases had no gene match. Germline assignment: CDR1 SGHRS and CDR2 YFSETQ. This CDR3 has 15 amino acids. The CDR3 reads CASSGQGMSNSPLHF. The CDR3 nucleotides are TGCGCCAGCTCGGGACAGGGGATGAGTAATTCACCCCTCCACTTT. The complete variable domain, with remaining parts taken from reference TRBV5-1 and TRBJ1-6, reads KAGVTQTPRYLIKTRGQQVTLSCSPISGHRSVSWYQQTPGQGLQFLFEYFSETQRNKGNFPGRFSGRQFSNSRSEMNVSTLELGDSALYLCASSGQGMSNSPLHFGNGTRLTVT.

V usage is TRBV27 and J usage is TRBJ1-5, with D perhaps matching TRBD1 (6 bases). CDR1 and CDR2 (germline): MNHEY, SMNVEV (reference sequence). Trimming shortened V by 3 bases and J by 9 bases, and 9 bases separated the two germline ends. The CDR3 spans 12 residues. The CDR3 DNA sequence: TGTGCCAGCAGTTTCAGGGGTGCGCCCCAGCATTTT. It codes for CASSFRGAPQHF.

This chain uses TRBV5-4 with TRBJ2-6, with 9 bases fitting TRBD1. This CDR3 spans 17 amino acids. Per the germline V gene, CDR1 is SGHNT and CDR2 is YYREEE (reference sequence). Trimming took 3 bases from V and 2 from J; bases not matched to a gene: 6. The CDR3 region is CASSSPGQGAGANVLTF. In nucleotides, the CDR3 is TGTGCCAGCAGCTCTCCGGGACAGGGTGCTGGGGCCAACGTCCTGACTTTC.